These 25 T cell receptor beta chains share one sample of origin, sequenced in a study of cytomegalovirus exposure and HLA in healthy donors. Sequencing was performed with immunoSEQ multiplex PCR; in TCRdb, only in-frame clones are kept and a portion is missing. The table lists about 140,000 clones, approximately 82% of them singletons. The material sequenced was PBMCs. These receptors came from a man between 25 and 39 years old in good health and CMV-seropositive.

The chain has TRBV11-2 and TRBJ2-2; possible D gene TRBD2, 5 bases. CDR1 and CDR2 from the germline V gene are SGHAT and FQNNGV. The CDR3 is made up of 14 amino acids. The germline V and J ends were trimmed by 5 bases and 5 bases, with 12 bases remaining between them. CDR3 sequence (DNA): TGTGCCAGCAGCCCGGGGTCGGGGACCGGGGAGCTGTTTTTT. It specifies CASSPGSGTGELFF.

The chain links TRBV5-4 to TRBJ1-1; D gene uncertain. Per germline, CDR1 SGHNT and CDR2 YYREEE (reference sequence). The CDR3 sequence is 14 residues long. V was pared by 6 bases and J by 5 bases, with 17 bases between. The CDR3 DNA sequence: TGTGCCAGCACCGAAGAAGGTGGGAGGACTGAAGCTTTCTTT. Protein product: CASTEEGGRTEAFF.

J is TRBJ1-1 and V is TRBV7-2; 9 bases agree with TRBD1. Germline CDR1 SGHTA, CDR2 FQGNSA. The CDR3 is 14 residues long. With 6 bases clipped from V and 2 bases from J, the junction kept 4 bases outside the gene matches. The CDR3 coding sequence is TGTGCCAGCAGAAGGACAGGGGACAACACTGAAGCTTTCTTT. Protein sequence: CASRRTGDNTEAFF.

The chain uses TRBV7-9 and TRBJ1-1, with 9 positions matching TRBD1. Germline assignment: CDR1 SEHNR and CDR2 FQNEAQ (reference sequence). The J segment lost 8 bases and the V segment lost 5 bases, leaving 9 bases of the junction unmatched. The CDR3 covers 14 residues. The CDR3 DNA sequence: TGTGCCAGCAGCCCTAGAGGGGGGACAGGGGAAGCTTTCTTT. Amino acid sequence: CASSPRGGTGEAFF.

This clone was counted between two and nine times. The chain carries TRBV7-8 and TRBJ1-2; perhaps TRBD1 as D (6 bases). Trimming removed 5 bases at V and 2 bases at J, with 15 bases between. Germline loops: CDR1 SGHVS, CDR2 FQNEAQ. The CDR3 contains 15 residues. CDR3 sequence: CASSTGTLQNYGYTF. The CDR3 bases are TGTGCCAGCAGCACAGGGACACTTCAAAACTATGGCTACACCTTC.

This rearrangement joins TRBV4-2 to TRBJ2-5; no firm D call. V lost 0 bases and J lost 0, with 14 bases in between. CDR1 is LGHNA, CDR2 YNFKEQ, per germline. This CDR3 comprises 17 residues. CDR3 in DNA: TGTGCCAGCAGCCAAGAAGGAGTATACGTGGACCAAGAGACCCAGTACTTC. Protein sequence: CASSQEGVYVDQETQYF.

The chain uses TRBV7-8 and TRBJ2-7, with D hard to call. The length of the CDR3 is 13 residues. Germline V gene sequence: CDR1 SGHVS, CDR2 FQNEAQ. V was clipped by 1 base and J by 8 bases, with 12 bases between them. CDR3 sequence (DNA): TGTGCCAGCAGCTTAGGATTCGAGGAGAAGCAGTACTTC. It yields the protein CASSLGFEEKQYF.

This rearrangement joins TRBV27 to TRBJ1-6; D is perhaps TRBD1 (5 bases). This CDR3 contains 14 residues. V shed 4 bases and J shed 5 bases, with 9 bases lying between them. From germline, CDR1 is MNHEY and CDR2 SMNVEV (reference sequence). This CDR3 is CASSSGLNNSPLHF. As DNA, the CDR3 is TGTGCCAGCAGTTCGGGACTGAATAATTCACCCCTCCACTTT.

This clone has only one observation. The CDR3 here is CASSPVRDRNTEAFF. The CDR3 bases are TGTGCCAGCAGCCCTGTCCGGGACAGGAACACTGAAGCTTTCTTT. The chain is built from TRBV11-2 and TRBJ1-1, with 7 nucleotides matching TRBD1. J gave up 1 base and V 5 bases, and 7 bases lay outside the gene matches. The V gene's germline CDR1 is SGHAT and CDR2 FQNNGV. The CDR3 is made up of 15 amino acids.

The rearrangement uses TRBV9 and TRBJ2-7; 10 nucleotides align to TRBD1. Trimming removed 4 bases from V and 3 bases from J; junction bases left unmatched: 7. Germline CDR1 and CDR2: SGDLS and YYNGEE. This CDR3 is built from 15 residues. The CDR3 sequence: CASSPGTGDLYEQYF. CDR3 bases: TGTGCCAGCAGCCCCGGGACAGGGGACCTCTACGAGCAGTACTTC.

The chain joins TRBV11-3 to TRBJ1-1; D unresolved. V was cut by 1 base and J by 3 bases, with 15 bases left in between. The CDR3 has 16 amino acids. Germline V gives CDR1 SGHNT, CDR2 YENEEA. CDR3 nucleotides: TGTGCCAGCAGCTTAGGCCCCGCACTTTCGCACACTGAAGCTTTCTTT. As protein: CASSLGPALSHTEAFF.

This clone was recorded a few times. The DNA of the CDR3 is TGTGCCAGCAGTAACAGGTACAATCAGCCCCAGCATTTT. Translation: CASSNRYNQPQHF. The rearrangement uses TRBV27 and TRBJ1-5, with D maybe TRBD1 (5 bases). Looked up from germline, CDR1 is MNHEY and CDR2 is SMNVEV (reference sequence). V was clipped by 5 bases and J by 3 bases, with 8 bases between them. The CDR3 contains 13 residues.

The chain combines TRBV30 with TRBJ1-5, with a weak D call TRBD1 (5 bases). V was pared by 2 bases and J by 0 bases, with 17 bases between. The CDR3 spans 17 residues. CDR1 is GTSNPN and CDR2 is SVGIG in the germline V gene (reference sequence). For the CDR3, the DNA is TGTGCCTGGAGTCCCTCCCTAGGGGACTATAGCAATCAGCCCCAGCATTTT. Protein product: CAWSPSLGDYSNQPQHF.

The chain is built from TRBV5-4 and TRBJ1-2; 9 nucleotides agree with TRBD1. From germline, CDR1 is SGHNT and CDR2 YYREEE (reference sequence). The CDR3 is 14 amino acids. The V gene end was trimmed by 3 bases and the J gene end by 8 bases; junction bases not matched to a gene: 8. CDR3 nucleotide sequence: TGTGCCAGCAGCTCGCCGACAGGGGGAAAAGGCTACACCTTC. Translation: CASSSPTGGKGYTF. Complete variable domain (other parts from reference TRBV5-4 and TRBJ1-2): ETGVTQSPTHLIKTRGQQVTLRCSSQSGHNTVSWYQQALGQGPQFIFQYYREEENGRGNFPPRFSGLQFPNYSSELNVNALELDDSALYLCASSSPTGGKGYTFGSGTRLTVV.

CDR3 residues: CASTGGRVTEAFF. The CDR3 region has the DNA TGTGCCAGCACCGGGGGGCGGGTCACTGAAGCTTTCTTT. The chain is built from TRBV6-5 and TRBJ1-1; D is perhaps TRBD1 (6 bases). V gave up 7 bases and J gave up 4 bases, with 13 bases separating them. The germline V gene encodes CDR1 MNHEY and CDR2 SVGAGI. The CDR3 contains 13 residues.

The chain joins TRBV18 to TRBJ2-5; possible D gene TRBD2, 5 bases. Germline CDR1 reads KGHSH; CDR2 reads LQKENI. Trimming removed 3 bases at V and 4 bases at J, with 12 bases between. There are 14 residues in the CDR3. CDR3 sequence reads: CASSPLRGGETQYF. In DNA, the CDR3 is TGTGCCAGCTCACCGCTTCGTGGAGGAGAGACCCAGTACTTC.

This clone was found a few times. The genes are TRBV6-5 and TRBJ1-6; D gene unclear. CDR3 length: 14 amino acids. Per the germline V gene, CDR1 is MNHEY and CDR2 is SVGAGI. With 6 bases removed from V and 7 bases from J, the gap between germline ends came to 13 bases. The CDR3 bases are TGTGCCAGCAGCTGGGGAGGTCCCAATTCACCCCTCCACTTT. Translation gives CASSWGGPNSPLHF.

The chain carries TRBV7-9 and TRBJ1-2; D is uncertain. V shed 1 base and J shed 8 bases, with 14 bases lying between them. CDR1 and CDR2 (germline): SEHNR, FQNEAQ (reference sequence). The CDR3 sequence is 14 residues long. CDR3 protein: CASSLGAETEGYTF. The CDR3 nucleotides are TGTGCCAGCAGCTTAGGAGCGGAGACGGAGGGCTACACCTTC.

V gene TRBV5-1 combines with J gene TRBJ1-2; 7 bases line up with TRBD1. In germline, CDR1 is SGHRS, CDR2 YFSETQ. The CDR3 is 13 amino acids. With 5 bases clipped from V and 3 bases from J, the junction kept 4 bases outside the gene matches. CDR3 nucleotide sequence: TGCGCCAGCAGACAGGGGACAGACTATGGCTACACCTTC. Protein: CASRQGTDYGYTF.

The chain carries TRBV11-2 and TRBJ2-7; perhaps TRBD1 as D (6 bases). Germline CDR1 SGHAT, CDR2 FQNNGV. This CDR3 comprises 18 residues. Trimming shortened V by 1 base and J by 3 bases, and 22 bases separated the two germline ends. CDR3 loop: CASSLGGQQANQLYEQYF. Written as DNA, the CDR3 is TGTGCCAGCAGCTTAGGAGGACAGCAAGCAAACCAACTCTACGAGCAGTACTTC.

This chain uses TRBV18 with TRBJ1-5; maybe TRBD1 (5 bases). V lost 1 base and J 6 bases, leaving 16 bases between the germline ends. The CDR3 extends over 16 amino acids. Per germline, CDR1 KGHSH and CDR2 LQKENI. Here the CDR3 reads CASSPRGDGIAQPQHF. In DNA form, the CDR3 reads TGTGCCAGCTCACCACGGGGGGACGGTATTGCTCAGCCCCAGCATTTT.

The V and J genes are TRBV5-1 and TRBJ1-4, with 7 bases lining up with TRBD1. This CDR3 has 13 amino acids. Germline lookup yields CDR1 SGHRS and CDR2 YFSETQ. V gave up 4 bases and J gave up 4 bases; unmatched junction bases: 1. The CDR3: CASSTGDNEKLFF. The CDR3 DNA sequence: TGCGCCAGCAGCACAGGGGATAATGAAAAACTGTTTTTT.

This clone was observed many times. The rearrangement joins TRBV6-4 to TRBJ2-3; D unresolved. CDR1 MRHNA and CDR2 SNTAGT come from the germline V gene. Trimming left V 3 bases short and J 0 bases short, with 7 bases between. The CDR3 covers 14 residues. The CDR3 loop reads CASSEVASTDTQYF. For the CDR3, the DNA is TGTGCCAGCAGTGAGGTGGCTAGCACAGATACGCAGTATTTT.

The chain carries TRBV5-4 and TRBJ2-1, with TRBD1 matching over 11 bases. Germline CDR1 reads SGHNT; CDR2 reads YYREEE (reference sequence). J was trimmed by 5 bases and V by 3 bases; bases with no gene match: 4. The CDR3 totals 15 residues. The DNA for the CDR3 is TGTGCCAGCAGCTGGGGACAGGGGGGAAACAATGAGCAGTTCTTC. Translating it yields CASSWGQGGNNEQFF. Full variable domain (rest looked up from reference TRBV5-4 and TRBJ2-1): ETGVTQSPTHLIKTRGQQVTLRCSSQSGHNTVSWYQQALGQGPQFIFQYYREEENGRGNFPPRFSGLQFPNYSSELNVNALELDDSALYLCASSWGQGGNNEQFFGPGTRLTVL.

The sample holds a few counts of this clone. The sample holds other DNA sequences that translate to the same CDR3. In nucleotides, the CDR3 is TGTGCCAGTAGTATCGACGGGGATCAGCCCCAGCATTTT. Translation gives CASSIDGDQPQHF. The J gene is TRBJ1-5, the V gene TRBV19, with D uncertain. Germline CDR1 and CDR2: LNHDA and SQIVND (reference sequence). Trimming stripped 3 bases from V and 5 bases from J, with 8 bases between. The CDR3 length is 13 residues.